Listed below are T cell receptor beta chains from one sample, sequenced in a study of T-cell reconstitution after alpha-beta-depleted transplantation in children. MiXCR was run by TCRdb on the PCR reads, yielding one entry per CDR3 protein. Here the sample spans 480,000 or so distinct CDR3 sequences, roughly a tenth being singletons. Sequenced here: PBMCs, sampled before TCRalphabeta/CD19-depleted stem cell transplant. These receptors all come from a child aged 2-9 years with inherited bone marrow failure, due to receive a stem cell transplant. CDR3s include the opening cysteine and the closing phenylalanine or tryptophan. The order of the fields is D gene, clone size, V gene, J gene, CDR3 DNA, CDR3 protein. The D gene is left open where the match is weak. Not all rows give a size; the values are once, few, many and, for expanded clones, a class.

d_gene: NA
abundance: many
v_gene: TRBV5-6
j_gene: TRBJ2-7
CDR3nt: TGTGCCAGCAGCTTGGAGGGGGGCGGGTTCTACGAGCAGTACTTC
CDR3aa: CASSLEGGGFYEQYF

d_gene: NA
abundance: many
v_gene: TRBV7-2
j_gene: TRBJ2-7
CDR3nt: TGTGCCAGCAGCTTAGGCTCTCAGCGGCCCTTTAACGAGCAGTACTTC
CDR3aa: CASSLGSQRPFNEQYF

d_gene: NA
abundance: NA
v_gene: TRBV19
j_gene: TRBJ1-6
CDR3nt: TGTGCCAGTAGTATAGCCGGGACACCGGATTCACCCCTCCACTTT
CDR3aa: CASSIAGTPDSPLHF

d_gene: NA
abundance: many
v_gene: TRBV5-1
j_gene: TRBJ1-3
CDR3nt: TGCGCCAGCAGCCACGGTGGAGCCGGCTCTGGAAACACCATATATTTT
CDR3aa: CASSHGGAGSGNTIYF

d_gene: TRBD2
abundance: few
v_gene: TRBV5-1
j_gene: TRBJ2-5
CDR3nt: TGCGCCAGCAGCTTGGAAGGTTATATAGCGGGAGGGACCCAGTACTTC
CDR3aa: CASSLEGYIAGGTQYF

d_gene: NA
abundance: NA
v_gene: TRBV20-1
j_gene: TRBJ1-4
CDR3nt: TGCAGTGCTAGAGATCGGCGGAATAGCGAAAAACTGTTTTTT
CDR3aa: CSARDRRNSEKLFF

d_gene: NA
abundance: many
v_gene: TRBV7-2
j_gene: TRBJ2-7
CDR3nt: TGTGCCAGCAGCCCGACGTGGGGGTTAGCGGCGACCTACGAGCAGTACTTC
CDR3aa: CASSPTWGLAATYEQYF

d_gene: TRBD2
abundance: many
v_gene: TRBV20-1
j_gene: TRBJ2-7
CDR3nt: TGCAGTGCTAGGGATCGGGAGGGGAGAAGCGAGCAGTACTTC
CDR3aa: CSARDREGRSEQYF

d_gene: TRBD1
abundance: few
v_gene: TRBV4-2
j_gene: TRBJ2-1
CDR3nt: TGTGCCAGCAGCCAAGATCTGGGCGGGACAGGGCTTGCTTATGAGCAGTTCTTC
CDR3aa: CASSQDLGGTGLAYEQFF

d_gene: NA
abundance: many
v_gene: TRBV7-9
j_gene: TRBJ2-7
CDR3nt: TGTGCCAGCAGCTCCAACTCGGCCCCCTACGAGCAGTACTTC
CDR3aa: CASSSNSAPYEQYF

d_gene: NA
abundance: many
v_gene: TRBV5-8
j_gene: TRBJ2-7
CDR3nt: TGTGCCAGCAGCTTAGACTTCTCCTACGAGCAGTACTTC
CDR3aa: CASSLDFSYEQYF

d_gene: NA
abundance: many
v_gene: TRBV24-1
j_gene: TRBJ2-6
CDR3nt: TGTGCCACCAGTGGCAAAGGATGGTCCCGAACGCGGAGGGCCAACGTCCTGACTTTC
CDR3aa: CATSGKGWSRTRRANVLTF

d_gene: TRBD2
abundance: many
v_gene: TRBV29-1
j_gene: TRBJ2-1
CDR3nt: TGCAGCGTTGAGAGCGGGAGAAGGTACAATGAGCAGTTCTTC
CDR3aa: CSVESGRRYNEQFF

d_gene: NA
abundance: NA
v_gene: TRBV7-8
j_gene: TRBJ2-1
CDR3nt: TGTGCCAGCAGCTACCCGACAGGCTACAATGAGCAGTTCTTC
CDR3aa: CASSYPTGYNEQFF

d_gene: NA
abundance: many
v_gene: TRBV20-1
j_gene: TRBJ2-1
CDR3nt: TGCAGTGCTAGAGATCTTGAGGGATGGGCCCACAATGAGCAGTTCTTC
CDR3aa: CSARDLEGWAHNEQFF

d_gene: TRBD1
abundance: many
v_gene: TRBV3-1
j_gene: TRBJ2-1
CDR3nt: TGTGCCAGCAGCTATCGACAGGGGGCGAATGAGCAGTTCTTC
CDR3aa: CASSYRQGANEQFF

d_gene: NA
abundance: many
v_gene: TRBV7-2
j_gene: TRBJ1-6
CDR3nt: TGTGCCAGCAGCGGACCGGGGGCTCATAGCTCCTATAATTCACCCCTCCACTTT
CDR3aa: CASSGPGAHSSYNSPLHF

d_gene: NA
abundance: many
v_gene: TRBV7-9
j_gene: TRBJ2-3
CDR3nt: TGTGCCAGCAGCCCTTACGAGGGAGCAGATACGCAGTATTTT
CDR3aa: CASSPYEGADTQYF

d_gene: NA
abundance: many
v_gene: TRBV27
j_gene: TRBJ2-1
CDR3nt: TGTGCCAGCAGTTTTCTCGGGCCAGGGTTCATCCATGAGCAGTTCTTC
CDR3aa: CASSFLGPGFIHEQFF

d_gene: NA
abundance: many
v_gene: TRBV20-1
j_gene: TRBJ2-7
CDR3nt: TGCAGTGCTAGAGAAGACAACTACTACGAGCAGTACTTC
CDR3aa: CSAREDNYYEQYF

d_gene: TRBD2
abundance: many
v_gene: TRBV27
j_gene: TRBJ2-3
CDR3nt: TGTGCCAGCAGTCCCTATAGCGGGCCCAGCACAGATACGCAGTATTTT
CDR3aa: CASSPYSGPSTDTQYF

d_gene: TRBD2
abundance: many
v_gene: TRBV7-2
j_gene: TRBJ2-3
CDR3nt: TGTGCCAGCAGCTTAATAGCGGGAGGGGCAGATACGCAGTATTTT
CDR3aa: CASSLIAGGADTQYF

d_gene: NA
abundance: many
v_gene: TRBV7-9
j_gene: TRBJ1-2
CDR3nt: TGTGCCAGCAGCTTAGGGGCTGGGCAGGGCAGTAATGGCTACACCTTC
CDR3aa: CASSLGAGQGSNGYTF

d_gene: NA
abundance: many
v_gene: TRBV28
j_gene: TRBJ2-7
CDR3nt: TGTGCCAGCAGCCTGGTACAGAGCTCCTACGAGCAGTACTTC
CDR3aa: CASSLVQSSYEQYF

d_gene: NA
abundance: NA
v_gene: TRBV5-6
j_gene: TRBJ1-1
CDR3nt: TGTGCCAGCAGCGTGACAGGCATTGGGAACACTGAAGCTTTCTTT
CDR3aa: CASSVTGIGNTEAFF

d_gene: TRBD2
abundance: many
v_gene: TRBV9
j_gene: TRBJ2-1
CDR3nt: TGTGCCAGCAGCGTAGACCTAGCGGCCTACAATGAGCAGTTCTTC
CDR3aa: CASSVDLAAYNEQFF

d_gene: TRBD1
abundance: NA
v_gene: TRBV9
j_gene: TRBJ2-7
CDR3nt: TGTGCCAGCAGCGTAGGACAGGGTGTCGACGAGCAGTACTTC
CDR3aa: CASSVGQGVDEQYF

d_gene: NA
abundance: many
v_gene: TRBV25-1
j_gene: TRBJ1-1
CDR3nt: TGTGCCAGCAGTGAAATAGGGGGATTAGGTGAAGCTTTCTTT
CDR3aa: CASSEIGGLGEAFF

d_gene: TRBD2
abundance: many
v_gene: TRBV29-1
j_gene: TRBJ2-1
CDR3nt: TGCAGCGTTGAAGTTGGCCTAGCGGGAGCTCTCTCCTACAATGAGCAGTTCTTC
CDR3aa: CSVEVGLAGALSYNEQFF

d_gene: NA
abundance: many
v_gene: TRBV12-3/TRBV12-4
j_gene: TRBJ1-2
CDR3nt: TGTGCCAGCAGTTTAATTGCGGGAGGACCTTATGGCTACACCTTC
CDR3aa: CASSLIAGGPYGYTF

d_gene: NA
abundance: many
v_gene: TRBV12-3/TRBV12-4
j_gene: TRBJ2-3
CDR3nt: TGTGCCAGCAGTTTACGCCTCAAGGCGGATACGCAGTATTTT
CDR3aa: CASSLRLKADTQYF

d_gene: NA
abundance: few
v_gene: TRBV27
j_gene: TRBJ2-3
CDR3nt: TGTGCCAGCAGTGCCGGGGCGGGAACTAGCACAGATACGCAGTATTTT
CDR3aa: CASSAGAGTSTDTQYF

d_gene: NA
abundance: few
v_gene: TRBV7-8
j_gene: TRBJ2-3
CDR3nt: TGTGCCAGCAGCTTCGGTCCTCTGCACGGACAGTCAGCTAGCACAGATACGCAGTATTTT
CDR3aa: CASSFGPLHGQSASTDTQYF

d_gene: TRBD2
abundance: many
v_gene: TRBV19
j_gene: TRBJ2-1
CDR3nt: TGTGCCAGTAGTGACGGAGTGCTGGTCCTAGCGGCACACAATGAGCAGTTCTTC
CDR3aa: CASSDGVLVLAAHNEQFF

d_gene: TRBD2
abundance: many
v_gene: TRBV28
j_gene: TRBJ2-4
CDR3nt: TGTGCCAGCAGTTTAGCGGGAGTGTACCGGGACATTCAGTACTTC
CDR3aa: CASSLAGVYRDIQYF

d_gene: NA
abundance: few
v_gene: TRBV19
j_gene: TRBJ2-3
CDR3nt: TGTGCCAGTAGTATTGGTGTTGCAGGGGTCACAGATACGCAGTATTTT
CDR3aa: CASSIGVAGVTDTQYF

d_gene: NA
abundance: many
v_gene: TRBV6-6
j_gene: TRBJ2-1
CDR3nt: TGTGCCAGCAGATTACAGGGCTACAATGAGCAGTTCTTC
CDR3aa: CASRLQGYNEQFF

d_gene: NA
abundance: many
v_gene: TRBV29-1
j_gene: TRBJ1-1
CDR3nt: TGCAGCGTTGACAGACGGCTGAACACTGAAGCTTTCTTT
CDR3aa: CSVDRRLNTEAFF

d_gene: TRBD2
abundance: many
v_gene: TRBV27
j_gene: TRBJ2-3
CDR3nt: TGTGCCAGCAGTCCAAAGCGGGATAGGAGCACAGATACGCAGTATTTT
CDR3aa: CASSPKRDRSTDTQYF

d_gene: NA
abundance: many
v_gene: TRBV7-9
j_gene: TRBJ1-1
CDR3nt: TGTGCCAGCAGCCCGGCCCCTGAAGCTTTCTTT
CDR3aa: CASSPAPEAFF

d_gene: NA
abundance: many
v_gene: TRBV20-1
j_gene: TRBJ2-7
CDR3nt: TGCAGTGCTTCAGACTCCTACGAGCAGTACTTC
CDR3aa: CSASDSYEQYF

d_gene: TRBD2
abundance: few
v_gene: TRBV18
j_gene: TRBJ2-2
CDR3nt: TGTGCCAGCTCACTGGGACTAGCGGGAAGAAATAGTGGAACCGGGGAGCTGTTTTTT
CDR3aa: CASSLGLAGRNSGTGELFF

d_gene: TRBD2
abundance: NA
v_gene: TRBV5-1
j_gene: TRBJ2-2
CDR3nt: TGCGCCAGCAGATCAAACTGGACTAGCCGTATCGGGGAGCTGTTTTTT
CDR3aa: CASRSNWTSRIGELFF

d_gene: NA
abundance: many
v_gene: TRBV28
j_gene: TRBJ2-1
CDR3nt: TGTGCCAGCGGGCGAAGTGGGGATAACAATGAGCAGTTCTTC
CDR3aa: CASGRSGDNNEQFF

d_gene: NA
abundance: many
v_gene: TRBV5-1
j_gene: TRBJ2-5
CDR3nt: TGCGCCAGCAGCTTGGGGAGGACAGCGTTTCAAGAGACCCAGTACTTC
CDR3aa: CASSLGRTAFQETQYF

d_gene: TRBD2
abundance: few
v_gene: TRBV6-5
j_gene: TRBJ2-1
CDR3nt: TGTGCCAGCAGTTACAACCTAGCGGGGGGCAATGAGCAGTTCTTC
CDR3aa: CASSYNLAGGNEQFF

d_gene: TRBD2
abundance: NA
v_gene: TRBV14
j_gene: TRBJ2-1
CDR3nt: TGTGCCAGCAGCCAAGCGCGCGGGAGGGCCTTAAATGAGCAGTTCTTC
CDR3aa: CASSQARGRALNEQFF

d_gene: NA
abundance: many
v_gene: TRBV12-3/TRBV12-4
j_gene: TRBJ2-1
CDR3nt: TGTGCCAGCAGTCTTGTAGGACCCTACAATGAGCAGTTCTTC
CDR3aa: CASSLVGPYNEQFF

d_gene: NA
abundance: NA
v_gene: TRBV29-1
j_gene: TRBJ2-6
CDR3nt: TGCAGCGTTGTGGGTCTTGGGGCCAACGTCCTGACTTTC
CDR3aa: CSVVGLGANVLTF

d_gene: TRBD2
abundance: few
v_gene: TRBV27
j_gene: TRBJ2-1
CDR3nt: TGTGCCACCCGAGCGGGACTAGCGACCGGCGAGCAGTTCTTC
CDR3aa: CATRAGLATGEQFF

d_gene: NA
abundance: NA
v_gene: TRBV25-1
j_gene: TRBJ2-6
CDR3nt: TGTGCCAGCACTGGGGGCAGGGTCTCTGGGGCCAACGTCCTGACTTTC
CDR3aa: CASTGGRVSGANVLTF

d_gene: NA
abundance: once
v_gene: TRBV7-3
j_gene: TRBJ1-5
CDR3nt: TGTGCCAGCAGCTTAAAGTACGGGTACGATCAGCCCCAGCATTTT
CDR3aa: CASSLKYGYDQPQHF

d_gene: TRBD2
abundance: many
v_gene: TRBV29-1
j_gene: TRBJ2-1
CDR3nt: TGCAGCGTTGGAGGGGTCGAGCGGGAAGGTGGGGAGCAGTTCTTC
CDR3aa: CSVGGVEREGGEQFF

d_gene: NA
abundance: many
v_gene: TRBV25-1
j_gene: TRBJ1-2
CDR3nt: TGTGCCAGCAGTGAATACCGGCTCAGGGGCTACACCTTC
CDR3aa: CASSEYRLRGYTF

d_gene: NA
abundance: many
v_gene: TRBV27
j_gene: TRBJ1-2
CDR3nt: TGTGCCAGCAGTTCACTTACAGGCGTTAAATTCTATGGCTACACCTTC
CDR3aa: CASSSLTGVKFYGYTF

d_gene: NA
abundance: many
v_gene: TRBV18
j_gene: TRBJ2-2
CDR3nt: TGTGCCAGCTCACCGATTCGTCGGTCGAACACCGGGGAGCTGTTTTTT
CDR3aa: CASSPIRRSNTGELFF

d_gene: TRBD2
abundance: many
v_gene: TRBV2
j_gene: TRBJ2-7
CDR3nt: TGTGCCAGCAGTGAAGCGTTGGGACTAGCGGGTTACGAGCAGTACTTC
CDR3aa: CASSEALGLAGYEQYF

d_gene: NA
abundance: many
v_gene: TRBV7-9
j_gene: TRBJ2-1
CDR3nt: TGTGCCAGCAGCCCCCATATGGATGAGCAGTTCTTC
CDR3aa: CASSPHMDEQFF

d_gene: NA
abundance: many
v_gene: TRBV4-3
j_gene: TRBJ2-3
CDR3nt: TGCGCCAGCAGCCAAGATTCTCTCACAGATACGCAGTATTTT
CDR3aa: CASSQDSLTDTQYF

d_gene: NA
abundance: NA
v_gene: TRBV24-1
j_gene: TRBJ2-1
CDR3nt: TGTGCCACCAGTGATGTCACGGGAGCCCTCAATGAGCAGTTCTTC
CDR3aa: CATSDVTGALNEQFF